This T cell receptor beta chain was observed in a study of blood T cell repertoires in COVID-19. About the research overall: There were acute and convalescent COVID-19 samples, and they came from the United States, Italy and Spain.

This clone was observed a few times. Per germline, CDR1 KGHSH and CDR2 LQKENI. The CDR3 contains 15 residues. V shed 4 bases and J shed 8 bases, with 20 bases lying between them. Original handling: Counts of nucleated cells, estimated from reference gene primer amplification, were obtained. The assay was immunoSEQ multiplex PCR, and TCRdb's table has in-frame clones only and misses some. D and trimming come from the DNA, and the V and J calls and clone size come from that table. The sample holds fewer than 300,000 clones, approximately 87% seen once. Sequencing input: peripheral blood. The receptor's source is a woman aged 65 to 85 with active or convalescent COVID-19. V is TRBV18 and J is TRBJ1-2; D is possibly TRBD1 (6 bases). The CDR3 sequence: CASSRTTGNEIGYTF. The CDR3 DNA follows: TGTGCCAGCTCACGAACTACAGGGAATGAGATCGGCTACACCTTC.